The clone carrying this T cell receptor beta chain was recorded at least ten times. The sample comes from a study of early T cells in non-severe SARS-CoV-2 infection. Germline-derived CDR1 and CDR2 are SGHAT and FQNNGV. Between the trimmed V and J ends, which lost 4 bases and 0 bases, there was a span of 3 bases. CDR3 length equals 13 residues. TCRdb re-analysed the 5' RACE reads in MiXCR, keeping a single row per CDR3 protein. The data show roughly 71,000 distinct CDR3 sequences, with over 10% seen just once and 5.2% held by the top ten. This TCR was sampled from an adult who was a healthcare worker with PCR-confirmed SARS-CoV-2 infection or an uninfected control (not recorded which). V and J are TRBV11-2 and TRBJ2-2; D is unresolved. The sequencing input was whole blood. In DNA, the CDR3 is TGTGCCAGCAGCTACACGAACACCGGGGAGCTGTTTTTT. Amino acids: CASSYTNTGELFF.